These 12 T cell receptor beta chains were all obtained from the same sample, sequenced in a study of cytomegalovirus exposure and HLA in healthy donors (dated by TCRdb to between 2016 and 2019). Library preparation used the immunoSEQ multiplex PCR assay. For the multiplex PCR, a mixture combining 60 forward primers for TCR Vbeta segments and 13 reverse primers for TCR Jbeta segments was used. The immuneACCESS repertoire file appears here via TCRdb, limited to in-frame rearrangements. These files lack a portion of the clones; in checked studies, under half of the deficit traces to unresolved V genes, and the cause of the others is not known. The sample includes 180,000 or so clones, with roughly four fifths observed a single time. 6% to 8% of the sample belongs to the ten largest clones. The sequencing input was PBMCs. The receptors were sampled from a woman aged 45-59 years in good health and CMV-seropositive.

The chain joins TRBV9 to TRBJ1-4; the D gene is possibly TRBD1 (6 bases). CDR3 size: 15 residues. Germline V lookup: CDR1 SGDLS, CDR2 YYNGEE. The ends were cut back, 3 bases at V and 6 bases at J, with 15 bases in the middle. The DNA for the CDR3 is TGTGCCAGCAGCGAGGGGGGGATTTCGGATGAAAAACTGTTTTTT. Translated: CASSEGGISDEKLFF.

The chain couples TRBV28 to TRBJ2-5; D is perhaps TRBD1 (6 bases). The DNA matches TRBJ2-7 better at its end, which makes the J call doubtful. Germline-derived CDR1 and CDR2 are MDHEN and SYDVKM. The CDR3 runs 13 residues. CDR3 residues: CASRKQGRNEQYF. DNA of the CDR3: TGTGCCAGCAGAAAACAGGGACGAAACGAGCAGTACTTC.

CDR3 coding DNA: TGCGCCAGCAGCTTCGAGGGGGACACTGAAGCTTTCTTT. It encodes CASSFEGDTEAFF. This chain uses TRBV5-1 with TRBJ1-1; weak D call: TRBD1 (6 bases). The V gene lost 2 bases and the J gene lost 3 bases, with 8 bases spanning the gap. CDR1 is SGHRS, CDR2 YFSETQ, per germline. The CDR3 length is 13 residues.

The chain's CDR3 is CASSGRTGGPETQYF. The CDR3 bases are TGCGCCAGCAGCGGCAGGACGGGGGGGCCGGAGACCCAGTACTTC. The V call is TRBV5-1, the J call TRBJ2-5, with 8 bases that match TRBD2. V shed 4 bases, J shed 5 bases, and the junction held 10 bases outside the gene matches. The CDR3 is made up of 15 amino acids. Germline V gene lookup returns CDR1 SGHRS and CDR2 YFSETQ. The full variable domain, with the rest looked up from reference TRBV5-1 and TRBJ2-5, is KAGVTQTPRYLIKTRGQQVTLSCSPISGHRSVSWYQQTPGQGLQFLFEYFSETQRNKGNFPGRFSGRQFSNSRSEMNVSTLELGDSALYLCASSGRTGGPETQYFGPGTRLLVL.

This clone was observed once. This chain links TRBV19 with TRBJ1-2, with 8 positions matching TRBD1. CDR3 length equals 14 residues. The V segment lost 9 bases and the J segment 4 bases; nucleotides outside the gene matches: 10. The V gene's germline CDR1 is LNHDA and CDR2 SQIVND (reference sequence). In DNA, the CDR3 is TGTGCCAGCCAGACAGGGGAGGAGGTCTATGGCTACACCTTC. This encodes CASQTGEEVYGYTF.

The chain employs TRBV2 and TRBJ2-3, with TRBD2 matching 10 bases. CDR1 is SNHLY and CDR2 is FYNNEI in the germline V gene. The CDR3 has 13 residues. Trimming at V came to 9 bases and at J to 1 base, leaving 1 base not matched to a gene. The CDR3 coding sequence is TGTGCCAGAGGGACTAGCGGCACAGATACGCAGTATTTT. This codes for CARGTSGTDTQYF. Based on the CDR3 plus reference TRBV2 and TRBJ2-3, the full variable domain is EPEVTQTPSHQVTQMGQEVILRCVPISNHLYFYWYRQILGQKVEFLVSFYNNEISEKSEIFDDQFSVERPDGSNFTLKIRSTKLEDSAMYFCARGTSGTDTQYFGPGTRLTVL.

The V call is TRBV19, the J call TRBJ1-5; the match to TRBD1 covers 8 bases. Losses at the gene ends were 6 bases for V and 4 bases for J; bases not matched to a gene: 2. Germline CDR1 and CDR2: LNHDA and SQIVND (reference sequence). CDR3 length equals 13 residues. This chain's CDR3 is CASSYRGNQPQHF. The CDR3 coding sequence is TGTGCCAGTAGCTACAGGGGGAATCAGCCCCAGCATTTT.

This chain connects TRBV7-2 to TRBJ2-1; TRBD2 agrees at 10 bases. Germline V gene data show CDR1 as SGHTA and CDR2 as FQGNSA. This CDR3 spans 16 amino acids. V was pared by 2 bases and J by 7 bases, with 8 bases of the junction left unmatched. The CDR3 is CASSLMGAGGNNEQFF. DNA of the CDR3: TGTGCCAGCAGCTTAATGGGAGCGGGGGGGAATAATGAGCAGTTCTTC.

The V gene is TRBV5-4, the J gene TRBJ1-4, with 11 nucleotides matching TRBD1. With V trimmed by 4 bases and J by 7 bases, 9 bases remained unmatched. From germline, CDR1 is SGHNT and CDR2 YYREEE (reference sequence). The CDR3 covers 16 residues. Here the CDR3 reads CASSARTGGASEKLFF. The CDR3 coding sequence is TGTGCCAGCAGCGCGAGGACAGGGGGCGCGAGTGAAAAACTGTTTTTT.

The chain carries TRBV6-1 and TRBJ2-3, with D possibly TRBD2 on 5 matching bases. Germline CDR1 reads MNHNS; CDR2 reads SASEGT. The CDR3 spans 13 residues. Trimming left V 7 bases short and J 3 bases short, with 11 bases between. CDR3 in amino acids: CASTQPGTDTQYF. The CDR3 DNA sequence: TGTGCCAGCACTCAGCCGGGGACAGATACGCAGTATTTT.

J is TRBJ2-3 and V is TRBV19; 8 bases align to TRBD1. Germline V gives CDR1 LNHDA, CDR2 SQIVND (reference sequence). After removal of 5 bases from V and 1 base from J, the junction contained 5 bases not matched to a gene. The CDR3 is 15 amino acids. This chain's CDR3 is CASSLGDRRTDTQYF. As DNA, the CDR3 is TGTGCCAGTAGTCTTGGGGACAGGCGCACAGATACGCAGTATTTT. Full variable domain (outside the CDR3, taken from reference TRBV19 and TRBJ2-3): DGGITQSPKYLFRKEGQNVTLSCEQNLNHDAMYWYRQDPGQGLRLIYYSQIVNDFQKGDIAEGYSVSREKKESFPLTVTSAQKNPTAFYLCASSLGDRRTDTQYFGPGTRLTVL.

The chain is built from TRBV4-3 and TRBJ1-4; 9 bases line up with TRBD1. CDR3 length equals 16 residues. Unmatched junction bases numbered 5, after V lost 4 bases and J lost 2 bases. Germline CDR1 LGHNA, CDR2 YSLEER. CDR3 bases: TGCGCCAGCAGCCCGGACAGGGGAAGTACTAATGAAAAACTGTTTTTT. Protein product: CASSPDRGSTNEKLFF.